This T cell receptor (beta chain) was obtained from a study of TIL therapy for anti-PD-1-resistant metastatic lung cancer. Study summary: Median tumor PD-L1 proportion score was roughly 5.9%.

The germline V gene encodes CDR1 MDHEN and CDR2 SYDVKM. CDR3 length: 14 amino acids. V was pared by 6 bases and J by 3 bases, with 12 bases between. The libraries were made with immunoSEQ v3. The data were produced by immunoSEQ multiplex PCR, yet TCRdb's version contains in-frame clones alone and is incomplete. Of approximately 50,000 clones detected, 75% to 90% appear once; the ten largest clones hold nearly 3%. Time point described: pre-treatment sample, taken before nivolumab and TIL therapy. Sequenced here: blood, sampled at baseline. The J gene is TRBJ1-5, the V gene TRBV28; weak D call: TRBD1 (6 bases). The clonotype was recovered from a person aged 25 to 80 with non-small cell lung cancer. CDR3 nucleotide sequence: TGTGCCAGCAGCTACGGACAGATCAATCAGCCCCAGCATTTT. It codes for CASSYGQINQPQHF.